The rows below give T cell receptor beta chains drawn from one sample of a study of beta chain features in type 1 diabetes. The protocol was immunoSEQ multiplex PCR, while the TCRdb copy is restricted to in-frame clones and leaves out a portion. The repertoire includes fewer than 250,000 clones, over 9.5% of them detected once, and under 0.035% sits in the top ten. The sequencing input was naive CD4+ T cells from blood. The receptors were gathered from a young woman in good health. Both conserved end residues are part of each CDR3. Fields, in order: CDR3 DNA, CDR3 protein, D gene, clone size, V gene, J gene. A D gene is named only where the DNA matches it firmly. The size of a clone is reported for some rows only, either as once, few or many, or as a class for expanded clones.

CDR3 DNA: TGTGCCAGCCGCCTCTACGGTGGGAGGACAGATACGCAGTATTTT
CDR3 protein: CASRLYGGRTDTQYF
D gene: .
clone size: few
V gene: TRBV6-1
J gene: TRBJ2-3

CDR3 DNA: TGTGCCAGCATGAGGGGGAATCAGCCCCAGCATTTT
CDR3 protein: CASMRGNQPQHF
D gene: .
clone size: few
V gene: TRBV6-1
J gene: TRBJ1-5

CDR3 DNA: TGTGCCTGGAGGGAACTCGGGGGGCTGCACACTGAAGCTTTCTTT
CDR3 protein: CAWRELGGLHTEAFF
D gene: .
clone size: few
V gene: TRBV30
J gene: TRBJ1-1

CDR3 DNA: TGTGCCAGTAGTCCGGGGACTCTCATCTCCTACAATGAGCAGTTCTTC
CDR3 protein: CASSPGTLISYNEQFF
D gene: .
clone size: few
V gene: TRBV19
J gene: TRBJ2-1

CDR3 DNA: TGCAGTGCCCTGGGGCGCACTGAAGCTTTCTTT
CDR3 protein: CSALGRTEAFF
D gene: .
clone size: .
V gene: TRBV20-1
J gene: TRBJ1-1

CDR3 DNA: TGTGCCAGCAGTGACGCAGGGGGTCCTAGCACAGATACGCAGTATTTT
CDR3 protein: CASSDAGGPSTDTQYF
D gene: TRBD1
clone size: few
V gene: TRBV6-4
J gene: TRBJ2-3

CDR3 DNA: TGTGCCAGCAGTTTAATCGGGGAAGACTATGGCTACACCTTC
CDR3 protein: CASSLIGEDYGYTF
D gene: .
clone size: .
V gene: TRBV27
J gene: TRBJ1-2

CDR3 DNA: TGTGCCAGTAGAATGACACCGACTAGCAATCAGCCCCAGCATTTT
CDR3 protein: CASRMTPTSNQPQHF
D gene: .
clone size: few
V gene: TRBV19
J gene: TRBJ1-5

CDR3 DNA: TGTGCCAGCAGTTTTCAGGCTAGCGGGACCGGTGAGCAGTTCTTC
CDR3 protein: CASSFQASGTGEQFF
D gene: TRBD2
clone size: few
V gene: TRBV27
J gene: TRBJ2-1

CDR3 DNA: TGTGCCAGCAGTTCAACCGGGGAGCTGTTTTTT
CDR3 protein: CASSSTGELFF
D gene: .
clone size: .
V gene: TRBV6-6
J gene: TRBJ2-2

CDR3 DNA: TGCGCCAGCAGCTCGGGACATCCTGCTCAAGAGACCCAGTACTTC
CDR3 protein: CASSSGHPAQETQYF
D gene: .
clone size: .
V gene: TRBV5-1
J gene: TRBJ2-5

CDR3 DNA: TGTGCCAGCCGTACGGCGGCCGCCTATGGCTACACCTTC
CDR3 protein: CASRTAAAYGYTF
D gene: .
clone size: .
V gene: TRBV6-1
J gene: TRBJ1-2

CDR3 DNA: TGTGCCAGCAGTGAAAGGGGGGGACAGGGTTATTCACCCCTCCACTTT
CDR3 protein: CASSERGGQGYSPLHF
D gene: TRBD1
clone size: .
V gene: TRBV6-1
J gene: TRBJ1-6

CDR3 DNA: TGTGCCAGTAGTATCAACTCACCCTCTGGGGCCAACGTCCTGACTTTC
CDR3 protein: CASSINSPSGANVLTF
D gene: .
clone size: .
V gene: TRBV19
J gene: TRBJ2-6

CDR3 DNA: TGTGCCAGCAGCTTAGGCGGGACAGGGGGTCAGCCCCAGCATTTT
CDR3 protein: CASSLGGTGGQPQHF
D gene: TRBD1
clone size: few
V gene: TRBV7-2
J gene: TRBJ1-5

CDR3 DNA: TGCGCCAGCAGCTTGGCACTGGGGGCTGAGCAGTTCTTC
CDR3 protein: CASSLALGAEQFF
D gene: .
clone size: few
V gene: TRBV5-1
J gene: TRBJ2-1

CDR3 DNA: TGTGCCTGGAGTGTACCACGGGACAGGGCATCCTACGAGCAGTACTTC
CDR3 protein: CAWSVPRDRASYEQYF
D gene: TRBD1
clone size: .
V gene: TRBV30
J gene: TRBJ2-7

CDR3 DNA: TGCGCCAGCAGCTTTGACAGGGGCGAGCAGTACTTC
CDR3 protein: CASSFDRGEQYF
D gene: TRBD1
clone size: few
V gene: TRBV5-1
J gene: TRBJ2-7

CDR3 DNA: TGTGCCTTCAAGCGGGAGCTTACAGATACGCAGTATTTT
CDR3 protein: CAFKRELTDTQYF
D gene: TRBD2
clone size: many
V gene: TRBV30
J gene: TRBJ2-3

CDR3 DNA: TGTGCCTGGAGGGCCGGGGGGTATATTGGCTACACCTTC
CDR3 protein: CAWRAGGYIGYTF
D gene: .
clone size: .
V gene: TRBV30
J gene: TRBJ1-2

CDR3 DNA: TGCGCCAGCAGCCAAGAACAGTATGGCTACACCTTC
CDR3 protein: CASSQEQYGYTF
D gene: .
clone size: many
V gene: TRBV4-1
J gene: TRBJ1-2

CDR3 DNA: TGCGCCAGCAGCCTGCGGGACAGAGAAGCTTTCTTT
CDR3 protein: CASSLRDREAFF
D gene: TRBD1
clone size: few
V gene: TRBV10-2
J gene: TRBJ1-1

CDR3 DNA: TGTGCCAGCAGTTCCCCGCGCGAGGGGAACACTGAAGCTTTCTTT
CDR3 protein: CASSSPREGNTEAFF
D gene: .
clone size: few
V gene: TRBV5-4
J gene: TRBJ1-1

CDR3 DNA: TGTGCCAGCAGTTATACAGGCAATCAGCCCCAGCATTTT
CDR3 protein: CASSYTGNQPQHF
D gene: .
clone size: few
V gene: TRBV7-2
J gene: TRBJ1-5

CDR3 DNA: TGTGCCAGTAGTCTCAAGCGGGGGCCCGGGGATGAGCAGTTCTTC
CDR3 protein: CASSLKRGPGDEQFF
D gene: TRBD2
clone size: .
V gene: TRBV19
J gene: TRBJ2-1

CDR3 DNA: TGCGCCAGCAGCCCGGGACTAGCGGGAGGGGCCCACGAGCAGTACTTC
CDR3 protein: CASSPGLAGGAHEQYF
D gene: TRBD2
clone size: .
V gene: TRBV5-1
J gene: TRBJ2-7

CDR3 DNA: TGTGCCAGCTCACCCCTCGCGGTCCCCTACGAGCAGTACTTC
CDR3 protein: CASSPLAVPYEQYF
D gene: .
clone size: .
V gene: TRBV18
J gene: TRBJ2-7

CDR3 DNA: TGCGCCAGCAGCCAAGTGGGACTCTACACAGATACGCAGTATTTT
CDR3 protein: CASSQVGLYTDTQYF
D gene: .
clone size: .
V gene: TRBV4-1
J gene: TRBJ2-3

CDR3 DNA: TGTGCCTGGAGTGTGGACGAGGGGGAGTATTTT
CDR3 protein: CAWSVDEGEYF
D gene: .
clone size: .
V gene: TRBV30
J gene: TRBJ2-3

CDR3 DNA: TGTGCCAGCTTCCAGGCGTTATCAACTGAAGCTTTCTTT
CDR3 protein: CASFQALSTEAFF
D gene: .
clone size: few
V gene: TRBV2
J gene: TRBJ1-1

CDR3 DNA: TGTGCCAGCAGCGTGGACAGGGACAATCAGCCCCAGCATTTT
CDR3 protein: CASSVDRDNQPQHF
D gene: TRBD1
clone size: .
V gene: TRBV6-1
J gene: TRBJ1-5

CDR3 DNA: TGTGCCAGCAGCGGTCGGACAGGGGGCCGGGAGACCCAGTACTTC
CDR3 protein: CASSGRTGGRETQYF
D gene: TRBD1
clone size: few
V gene: TRBV5-6
J gene: TRBJ2-5

CDR3 DNA: TGCGCCAGCACTCCCTTACCTACTCCCTCAGATACGCAGTATTTT
CDR3 protein: CASTPLPTPSDTQYF
D gene: .
clone size: .
V gene: TRBV5-1
J gene: TRBJ2-3

CDR3 DNA: TGTGCCAGTAGCACTACGGGACAGGGCTACAATGAGCAGTTCTTC
CDR3 protein: CASSTTGQGYNEQFF
D gene: TRBD1
clone size: few
V gene: TRBV19
J gene: TRBJ2-1

CDR3 DNA: TGTGCCAGCAGCCCTACGACAGGGGAGAACACTGAAGCTTTCTTT
CDR3 protein: CASSPTTGENTEAFF
D gene: TRBD1
clone size: .
V gene: TRBV6-4
J gene: TRBJ1-1

CDR3 DNA: TGTGCCAGCAGCGATGGGACAGGGGGTTATCAGCCCCAGCATTTT
CDR3 protein: CASSDGTGGYQPQHF
D gene: TRBD1
clone size: .
V gene: TRBV2
J gene: TRBJ1-5

CDR3 DNA: TGTGCCTGGAGTGGAATTGGCGGGGGCTACACCTTC
CDR3 protein: CAWSGIGGGYTF
D gene: .
clone size: .
V gene: TRBV30
J gene: TRBJ1-2

CDR3 DNA: TGTGCCAGCAGCAAGACAGGGGACTCCTACGAGCAGTACTTC
CDR3 protein: CASSKTGDSYEQYF
D gene: TRBD1
clone size: few
V gene: TRBV2
J gene: TRBJ2-7

CDR3 DNA: TGTGCCAGCAGCCGTTTGACAGGGCCAGGGGCTGAAGCTTTCTTT
CDR3 protein: CASSRLTGPGAEAFF
D gene: TRBD1
clone size: .
V gene: TRBV5-6
J gene: TRBJ1-1

CDR3 DNA: TGTGCCAGCAGCGTAGGGGCCGGCCTATCGGATACGCAGTATTTT
CDR3 protein: CASSVGAGLSDTQYF
D gene: .
clone size: .
V gene: TRBV9
J gene: TRBJ2-3

CDR3 DNA: TGCGCCAGCAGCTGGGGCGGACTAGCGGGATCGATTCAAAATGAGCAGTTCTTC
CDR3 protein: CASSWGGLAGSIQNEQFF
D gene: TRBD2
clone size: few
V gene: TRBV5-1
J gene: TRBJ2-1

CDR3 DNA: TGTGCCAGCAGTTTAATTGGTACGGTTGGCTACACCTTC
CDR3 protein: CASSLIGTVGYTF
D gene: .
clone size: few
V gene: TRBV27
J gene: TRBJ1-2

CDR3 DNA: TGCGCCAGCAGCCCCGGGACTAGCCAGGGTGAGCAGTTCTTC
CDR3 protein: CASSPGTSQGEQFF
D gene: TRBD2
clone size: .
V gene: TRBV5-1
J gene: TRBJ2-1

CDR3 DNA: TGTGCCAGTATTTCGACAGGATTGAACACTGAAGCTTTCTTT
CDR3 protein: CASISTGLNTEAFF
D gene: .
clone size: .
V gene: TRBV19
J gene: TRBJ1-1

CDR3 DNA: TGCGCCAGCAGCTTGGGGGACACGGCGAACACCGGGGAGCTGTTTTTT
CDR3 protein: CASSLGDTANTGELFF
D gene: .
clone size: few
V gene: TRBV5-1
J gene: TRBJ2-2

CDR3 DNA: TGTGCCACTCTTCTAGCCGGGGAGCTGTTTTTT
CDR3 protein: CATLLAGELFF
D gene: .
clone size: few
V gene: TRBV21-1
J gene: TRBJ2-2